This TCR beta chain was documented in a study of response to subunit inactivated influenza vaccine. Overall study results and limits: Few additional T cells are recruited per seasonal influenza vaccination, authors suggested.

In germline, CDR1 is MNHEY, CDR2 SMNVEV (reference sequence). With 6 bases clipped from V and 5 bases from J, the junction kept 8 bases outside the gene matches. This CDR3 is built from 15 residues. In TCRdb, the RT-PCR reads were re-called with MiXCR into one record per CDR3 protein. The data hold approximately 700,000 distinct CDR3 sequences, with roughly 14% observed a single time. This clonotype was counted a few times. No antigen is known for it. This chain links TRBV27 with TRBJ2-5; 11 nucleotides line up with TRBD2. Sample: PBMCs from blood, taken approximately 12 days after vaccination. The TCR originated in a middle-aged man who received an inactivated influenza vaccine. The CDR3 is CASRELAGVDETQYF. CDR3 DNA sequence: TGTGCCAGCAGAGAACTAGCGGGAGTAGACGAGACCCAGTACTTC.